Listed below are T cell receptor beta chains from one sample, sequenced in a study of TIL therapy for anti-PD-1-resistant metastatic lung cancer. Data came from immunoSEQ multiplex PCR; TCRdb stores just in-frame clones and leaves some out. The sample includes under 100,000 clones, approximately 65% of them seen just once. The source material was tumor tissue, sampled at baseline. The receptors originated from a person between 25 and 80 years old with non-small cell lung cancer. The CDR3 runs from the conserved cysteine through the conserved F or W. The D gene is left open where the match is weak. Expanded clones get a size class; other rows say once, few or many, or leave the size out.

j_gene	d_gene	v_gene	abundance	CDR3nt	CDR3aa
TRBJ1-2	TRBD1	TRBV5-8	-	TGTGCCAGCAGCTTCCTGACAGGGGGGACCTATGGCTACACCTTC	CASSFLTGGTYGYTF
TRBJ2-7	-	TRBV18	-	TGTGCCAGCTCCACAGGAGGGGTCCCCTACGAGCAGTACTTC	CASSTGGVPYEQYF
TRBJ1-2	TRBD1	TRBV5-4	-	TGTGCCAGCAGGTCCGGGACAGGCAACAACTATGGCTACACCTTC	CASRSGTGNNYGYTF
TRBJ2-3	-	TRBV5-4	-	TGTGCCAGCAGCCAAGACCAGCGGAGCACAGATACGCAGTATTTT	CASSQDQRSTDTQYF
TRBJ1-6	-	TRBV2	-	TGTGCCACCCGTCTTGCGGAGGTGTCACCCCTCCACTTT	CATRLAEVSPLHF
TRBJ1-5	-	TRBV7-2	-	TGTGCCAGCACCATGGATAGCAATCAGCCCCAGCATTTT	CASTMDSNQPQHF
TRBJ1-2	-	TRBV7-2	-	TGTGCCAGCAGCTTAGAGGCGGGGCGCGCAGGGGTCAGGAGCTACACCTTC	CASSLEAGRAGVRSYTF
TRBJ2-1	TRBD2	TRBV4-2	-	TGTGCCAGCAGCCAAGAAGGCAGCGGGAGGGTCCCTGAGCAGTTCTTC	CASSQEGSGRVPEQFF
TRBJ2-1	-	TRBV12-3/TRBV12-4	-	TGTGCCAGCAGTACTCGACTGGTCAATGAGCAGTTCTTC	CASSTRLVNEQFF
TRBJ2-1	-	TRBV7-9	few	TGTGCCAGCAGCTTAGTTGGGGTGGTGCAGTTCTTC	CASSLVGVVQFF
TRBJ1-4	TRBD1	TRBV18	-	TGTGCCAGCTCACGAAAGGGGACAGGGGGTTTTTCAACTAATGAAAAACTGTTTTTT	CASSRKGTGGFSTNEKLFF
TRBJ2-1	TRBD2	TRBV28	-	TGTGCCAGCAGTTCATCGATAGCGGGGGCCTACAATGAGCAGTTCTTC	CASSSSIAGAYNEQFF
TRBJ2-3	-	TRBV5-1	-	TGCGCCAGCAGCTTGGCGATCTCCCCCACAGATACGCAGTATTTT	CASSLAISPTDTQYF
TRBJ1-2	TRBD1	TRBV7-2	-	TGTGCCAGCAGCCGCCCCGGGACAGGGAATGGCTACACCTTC	CASSRPGTGNGYTF
TRBJ1-1	-	TRBV19	-	TGTGCCAGTAGTGACTGGGGGGGCCTTGAAGCTTTCTTT	CASSDWGGLEAFF
TRBJ1-1	-	TRBV6-5	-	TGTGCCAGCAGTTACCCGACAAGGGCTGGTGGTGAAGCTTTCTTT	CASSYPTRAGGEAFF
TRBJ2-7	-	TRBV7-8	-	TGTGCCAGCAGCCGGACCGGGACGCCGTCTGAGCAGTACTTC	CASSRTGTPSEQYF
TRBJ2-5	-	TRBV19	-	TGTGCCAGTAGTATCGCAGCTAGTTTGGAGACCCAGTACTTC	CASSIAASLETQYF
TRBJ2-1	-	TRBV12-3/TRBV12-4	-	TGTGCCAGCAGTTTCAGCTACAATGAGCAGTTCTTC	CASSFSYNEQFF
TRBJ2-5	TRBD1	TRBV24-1	-	TGTGCCACCAGTGATCCCGACAGGGGGAAGACCCAGTACTTC	CATSDPDRGKTQYF
TRBJ2-5	TRBD1	TRBV7-3	-	TGTGCCAGCAGCTGGCGGGACAGGGCAAATGAGACCCAGTACTTC	CASSWRDRANETQYF
TRBJ2-5	TRBD2	TRBV7-9	few	TGTGCCAGCAGCTTAGCCCAGCGGGGGGAAGAGACCCAGTACTTC	CASSLAQRGEETQYF
TRBJ2-3	-	TRBV6-5	-	TGTGCCAGCAGTTCCAATTGGGGAGAAACGCAGTATTTT	CASSSNWGETQYF
TRBJ2-7	-	TRBV7-9	-	TGTGCCAGCAGCGGGCGGACGGTGTACTACGAGCAGTACTTC	CASSGRTVYYEQYF
TRBJ1-1	TRBD1	TRBV27	-	TGTGCCAGCAGCCGGACAGGGGGCGTCACTGAAGCTTTCTTT	CASSRTGGVTEAFF
TRBJ1-3	-	TRBV11-2	-	TGTGCCAGCAGCTTAGTACAGTCACTCTCTGGAAACACCATATATTTT	CASSLVQSLSGNTIYF
TRBJ1-3	TRBD1	TRBV18	-	TGTGCCAGCTCATTTTCGGCGGGACAGGGGTCGACTGTTAGAAACACCATATATTTT	CASSFSAGQGSTVRNTIYF
TRBJ2-7	TRBD2	TRBV7-2	-	TGTGCCAGCAGCTCCCCGGGACTAGCCTCCTCCTACGAGCAGTACTTC	CASSSPGLASSYEQYF
TRBJ1-5	TRBD1	TRBV29-1	-	TGCAGCGCCGGGACAGGGGATCAGCCCCAGCATTTT	CSAGTGDQPQHF
TRBJ2-1	TRBD2	TRBV9	-	TGTGCCAGCACCCCGAGGGCTAGCGGGAGTTATGAGCAGTTCTTC	CASTPRASGSYEQFF
TRBJ2-2	-	TRBV7-8	-	TGTGCCAGCCGGCAGGGTACGAACACCGGGGAGCTGTTTTTT	CASRQGTNTGELFF
TRBJ2-2	-	TRBV30	-	TGTGCCTGGAGTAGGGTATCCGGGGAGCTGTTTTTT	CAWSRVSGELFF
TRBJ2-4	-	TRBV28	-	TGTGCCAGCAGTTTAAGGAGCCTTGCAGTTTCGTACATTCAGTACTTC	CASSLRSLAVSYIQYF
TRBJ2-1	-	TRBV24-1	-	TGTGCCACCAGTGATCCTAGGGGGGGCGCCTACAATGAGCAGTTCTTC	CATSDPRGGAYNEQFF
TRBJ2-1	TRBD2	TRBV6-6	few	TGTGCCAGCACTCCAGGACTAGCCGATGAGCAGTTCTTC	CASTPGLADEQFF
TRBJ1-4	-	TRBV28	-	TGTGCCAGCAGCCGCTGGGGTGGACGTGAAAAACTGTTTTTT	CASSRWGGREKLFF
TRBJ2-3	TRBD1	TRBV7-9	-	TGTGCCAGCAGCACACAGGGGGCTGGGACAGATACGCAGTATTTT	CASSTQGAGTDTQYF
TRBJ2-7	TRBD2	TRBV5-4	few	TGTGCCAGCAGCTCAAAAAACGGACTAGCCTACTACGAGCAGTACTTC	CASSSKNGLAYYEQYF
TRBJ2-7	TRBD1	TRBV6-2/TRBV6-3	-	TGTGCCAGCAGCCGGGACAGCAGCTCCTACGAGCAGTACTTC	CASSRDSSSYEQYF